This passage covers 29 T cell receptor beta chains from one sample sequenced in a study of T cells in Graves' hyperthyroidism and ophthalmopathy. TCR beta CDR3 regions were amplified from RNA transcripts. Using the HTBI primer set, a first-round RT-PCR was run on the TCR CDR3. In TCRdb, the multiplex PCR reads were re-called with MiXCR into one record per CDR3 protein. This sample has 600,000 or so distinct CDR3 sequences, with approximately 15% found just once. Sequencing input: blood. These receptors were taken from a woman in her 50s with Graves' ophthalmopathy.

The J gene is TRBJ1-4, the V gene TRBV25-1, with no clear D. The CDR3 is made up of 20 amino acids. CDR1 is MGHDK and CDR2 is SYGVNS in the germline V gene. Trimming removed 0 bases at V and 0 bases at J, with 20 bases between. The CDR3 DNA is TGTGCCAGCAGTGAATATTCGGCAGGATCCTCTGTTGCAACTAATGAAAAACTGTTTTTT. This encodes CASSEYSAGSSVATNEKLFF.

There are a few counts of this clonotype. The chain is built from TRBV18 and TRBJ2-1, with TRBD2 matching over 9 bases. J lost 5 bases, V lost 6 bases, and 8 bases had no gene match. CDR1 KGHSH and CDR2 LQKENI come from the germline V gene. The CDR3 extends over 15 amino acids. The CDR3 reads CASSLSGSRDNEQFF. CDR3 bases: TGTGCCAGCTCCCTTAGCGGGAGTCGTGACAATGAGCAGTTCTTC.

The chain combines TRBV7-9 with TRBJ2-3, with 7 bases fitting TRBD2. This CDR3 has 18 amino acids. Germline loops: CDR1 SEHNR, CDR2 FQNEAQ (reference sequence). V was pared by 4 bases and J by 2 bases, with 15 bases of the junction left unmatched. The CDR3 loop is CASSSPSGWQRDTDTQYF. The CDR3 DNA follows: TGTGCCAGCAGCTCCCCCTCTGGGTGGCAGCGGGACACAGATACGCAGTATTTT.

This clonotype was recorded many times. The junction differs from germline at one of its ends, possibly a read error. The chain has TRBV5-1 and TRBJ2-7; no reliable D call. CDR1 is SGHRS and CDR2 is YFSETQ in the germline V gene. This CDR3 comprises 11 residues. CDR3 coding DNA: TGTGCCAGCAGCTTAGAGTACGAGCAGTACTTC. It codes for CASSLEYEQYF. Together with reference TRBV5-1 and TRBJ2-7, the CDR3 gives the full variable domain: KAGVTQTPRYLIKTRGQQVTLSCSPISGHRSVSWYQQTPGQGLQFLFEYFSETQRNKGNFPGRFSGRQFSNSRSEMNVSTLELGDSALYLCASSLEYEQYFGPGTRLTVT.

This clonotype was counted ten times or more. The chain uses TRBV6-2 or TRBV6-3 and TRBJ1-3; D unclear. Per the germline V gene, CDR1 is MNHEY and CDR2 is SVGEGT. The CDR3 has 15 residues. Trimming cost V 8 bases and J 9 bases, with 23 bases left between them. CDR3 nucleotide sequence: TGTGCCAGCCTCCACAGCGGTTCGATGGGAGGCACCATATATTTT. It codes for CASLHSGSMGGTIYF.

This clonotype was detected only a few times. This CDR3 reads CASSQPGGPYNEQFF. The CDR3 DNA reads as TGTGCCAGCAGCCAACCCGGGGGGCCCTACAATGAGCAGTTCTTC. This chain connects TRBV6-2 or TRBV6-3 to TRBJ2-1, with a weak D call TRBD2 (7 bases). The CDR3 length is 15 residues. Between the trimmed V and J ends, which lost 6 bases and 2 bases, there was a span of 14 bases. Germline CDR1 is MNHEY and CDR2 is SVGEGT.

This clonotype showed up many times. The rearrangement joins TRBV2 to TRBJ1-5; the match to TRBD1 covers 9 bases. Germline V gene lookup returns CDR1 SNHLY and CDR2 FYNNEI. This CDR3 spans 16 amino acids. The trim removed 2 bases at V and 7 bases at J, leaving 9 bases unmatched. The CDR3 here is CASSEYPGQGDQPQHF. The CDR3 nucleotides are TGTGCCAGCAGTGAATATCCGGGACAGGGCGACCAGCCCCAGCATTTT. Full variable domain (rest looked up from reference TRBV2 and TRBJ1-5): EPEVTQTPSHQVTQMGQEVILRCVPISNHLYFYWYRQILGQKVEFLVSFYNNEISEKSEIFDDQFSVERPDGSNFTLKIRSTKLEDSAMYFCASSEYPGQGDQPQHFGDGTRLSIL.

The chain carries TRBV5-1 and TRBJ2-1; 12 bases align to TRBD1. After removal of 5 bases from V and 4 bases from J, the junction contained 16 bases not matched to a gene. The CDR3 length is 19 residues. Germline CDR1 is SGHRS and CDR2 is YFSETQ. The CDR3 region is CASRAFGTGGIGVYNEQFF. DNA for the CDR3: TGCGCCAGCAGAGCCTTCGGGACAGGGGGCATTGGGGTGTACAATGAGCAGTTCTTC.

Ten or more counts support this clonotype. V and J are TRBV5-1 and TRBJ2-1; D is perhaps TRBD2 (6 bases). The V gene lost 3 bases and the J gene lost 5 bases, with 15 bases spanning the gap. CDR1 and CDR2 (germline): SGHRS, YFSETQ. The CDR3 length is 15 residues. DNA of the CDR3: TGCGCCAGCAGCTACACATACCGGGAGCACAATGAGCAGTTCTTC. It specifies CASSYTYREHNEQFF.

This clonotype occurred many times. The J gene is TRBJ1-1, the V gene TRBV7-3; D unresolved. CDR3 length: 13 residues. V lost 1 base and J 1 base, leaving 4 bases between the germline ends. Germline values: CDR1 SGHTA, CDR2 FQGTGA. The CDR3 loop is CASSLIRNTEAFF. The CDR3 DNA is TGTGCCAGCAGCTTAATCCGGAACACTGAAGCTTTCTTT.

This clonotype has more than one count but fewer than ten. CDR3 bases: TGTGCCAGCAGCTTAGTCCCCTCGGTTGCTGGCGGTAGGGGGCAGTTCTTC. The encoded protein is CASSLVPSVAGGRGQFF. The chain combines TRBV7-8 with TRBJ2-1; D perhaps matches TRBD1 (5 bases). Germline V gene sequence: CDR1 SGHVS, CDR2 FQNEAQ. The CDR3 loop spans 17 amino acids. V was pared by 1 base and J by 12 bases, with 25 bases between.

The sample holds a few counts of this clonotype. The chain recombines TRBV18 with TRBJ1-1; 7 nucleotides align to TRBD1. From germline, CDR1 is KGHSH and CDR2 LQKENI. This CDR3 spans 16 amino acids. J lost 4 bases, V lost 1 base, and 9 bases had no gene match. This chain's CDR3 is CASSPRVQGLATEAFF. CDR3 nucleotide sequence: TGTGCCAGCTCACCACGCGTACAGGGGTTAGCCACTGAAGCTTTCTTT.

This clonotype was picked up a small number of times. The V and J genes are TRBV12-5 and TRBJ2-2; 7 nucleotides align to TRBD1. CDR3 length: 15 residues. The J segment lost 4 bases and the V segment lost 2 bases, leaving 4 bases of the junction unmatched. Germline lookup yields CDR1 LGHNT and CDR2 FRNRAP. This chain's CDR3 is CASGLRGPSTGELFF. The CDR3, as DNA: TGTGCTAGTGGTTTGAGGGGGCCGAGCACCGGGGAGCTGTTTTTT.

This clonotype has at least ten counts. J is TRBJ2-1 and V is TRBV11-2; TRBD2 matches 11 bases. J was trimmed by 5 bases and V by 5 bases; bases with no gene match: 11. Germline CDR1 and CDR2: SGHAT and FQNNGV. The CDR3 loop spans 17 amino acids. The chain's CDR3 is CASSTRPTSGSDNEQFF. In nucleotides, the CDR3 is TGTGCCAGCAGCACGCGACCAACTAGCGGGAGTGACAATGAGCAGTTCTTC.

The genes are TRBV30 and TRBJ2-1; perhaps TRBD2 as D (5 bases). The CDR3 is 18 residues long. V was pared by 3 bases and J by 7 bases, with 28 bases between. Germline V lookup: CDR1 GTSNPN, CDR2 SVGIG (reference sequence). DNA of the CDR3: TGTGCCTGGAGCGGGATGAAAAAAAGGGCCCCGTTTTTTAATGAGCAGTTCTTC. This gives the protein CAWSGMKKRAPFFNEQFF.

With respect to this clonotype: A much larger clone differs from this one at a single base, so this may be a read error. The V gene is TRBV9, the J gene TRBJ2-1; D possibly corresponds to TRBD2 (5 bases). Germline V CDR1 and CDR2: SGDLS, YYNGEE. Deletions cut 0 bases from V and 3 bases from J, with 7 bases between. The CDR3 consists of 14 residues. The CDR3 bases are TGTGCCAGCAGCGTAGACGGGAACTACAATGAGCAGTTCTTC. This codes for CASSVDGNYNEQFF. Full variable domain (outside the CDR3, taken from reference TRBV9 and TRBJ2-1): DSGVTQTPKHLITATGQRVTLRCSPRSGDLSVYWYQQSLDQGLQFLIQYYNGEERAKGNILERFSAQQFPDLHSELNLSSLELGDSALYFCASSVDGNYNEQFFGPGTRLTVL.

This clonotype was found a few times. This chain connects TRBV27 to TRBJ2-5, with D possibly TRBD1 on 6 matching bases. Between the trimmed V and J ends, which lost 4 bases and 1 base, there was a span of 13 bases. In germline, CDR1 is MNHEY, CDR2 SMNVEV (reference sequence). The CDR3 consists of 15 residues. The CDR3 bases are TGTGCCAGCAGTTCGCGACAGGACGGCCAAGAGACCCAGTACTTC. Translating it yields CASSSRQDGQETQYF.

The table lists this clonotype with many counts. This chain connects TRBV7-9 to TRBJ2-1, with 7 bases identical to TRBD2. The V segment lost 7 bases and the J segment 9 bases; nucleotides outside the gene matches: 3. CDR1 is SEHNR, CDR2 FQNEAQ, per germline (reference sequence). This CDR3 spans 11 amino acids. In DNA form, the CDR3 reads TGTGCCAGCAACGTAGCGGGTGAGCAGTTCTTC. It specifies CASNVAGEQFF.

The genes are TRBV12-3 or TRBV12-4 and TRBJ2-1, with 7 bases matching TRBD1. This CDR3 contains 14 residues. The ends lost 4 bases at V and 4 bases at J; junction bases unmatched: 4. This CDR3 reads CASSSGGWYNEQFF. CDR3 coding DNA: TGTGCCAGCAGTTCAGGGGGTTGGTACAATGAGCAGTTCTTC.

This clonotype was picked up a small number of times. The rearrangement joins TRBV5-1 to TRBJ2-1; 8 bases map to TRBD2. The CDR3 consists of 16 residues. From germline, CDR1 is SGHRS and CDR2 YFSETQ. V lost 4 bases and J lost 0; bases outside the gene matches: 6. CDR3 in DNA: TGCGCCAGCAGCCGTAGCGGGGAAAGCTCCTACAATGAGCAGTTCTTC. Its protein is CASSRSGESSYNEQFF.

This clonotype was detected many times. In nucleotides, the CDR3 is TGTGCCAGCAGTTACTCTCCCCTAGAGACCCAGTACTTC. This translates into CASSYSPLETQYF. The V and J genes are TRBV6-2 or TRBV6-3 and TRBJ2-5; D is ambiguous. The length of the CDR3 is 13 residues. Trimming cost V 0 bases and J 4 bases, with 6 bases left between them. In germline, CDR1 is MNHEY, CDR2 SVGEGT.

Only a few counts were recorded for this clonotype. The V and J genes are TRBV14 and TRBJ1-1, with 9 bases that match TRBD1. The CDR3 is 14 residues long. CDR1 SGHDN and CDR2 FVKESK come from the germline V gene. With V trimmed by 3 bases and J by 7 bases, 6 bases remained unmatched. The CDR3 coding sequence is TGTGCCAGCAGCCATTACGGGACAGGGATTGAAGCTTTCTTT. Translation: CASSHYGTGIEAFF.

This clonotype was observed a handful of times. The gene calls are TRBV7-9 and TRBJ2-7; 7 bases map to TRBD1. The germline V gene encodes CDR1 SEHNR and CDR2 FQNEAQ (reference sequence). With 2 bases clipped from V and 1 base from J, the junction kept 11 bases outside the gene matches. The CDR3 contains 17 residues. CDR3 amino acids: CASSLPDRRPNSYEQYF. In DNA, the CDR3 is TGTGCCAGCAGCTTACCGGACAGGAGGCCGAATTCCTACGAGCAGTACTTC. The full variable domain, with the rest looked up from reference TRBV7-9 and TRBJ2-7, is DTGVSQNPRHKITKRGQNVTFRCDPISEHNRLYWYRQTLGQGPEFLTYFQNEAQLEKSRLLSDRFSAERPKGSFSTLEIQRTEQGDSAMYLCASSLPDRRPNSYEQYFGPGTRLTVT.

Points on this clonotype: Given a much more abundant clone one base away, this may be a read error. The missing conserved phenylalanine or tryptophan at the end of this CDR3 makes a read error likely. The genes are TRBV3-1 and TRBJ2-5; 7 bases match TRBD1. Germline V lookup: CDR1 LGHDT, CDR2 YNNKEL (reference sequence). The junction had 8 bases not matched to a gene; V was cut back by 4 bases and J by 3 bases. The CDR3 totals 15 residues. This CDR3 is CASSPYPDREETQYL. DNA for the CDR3: TGTGCCAGCAGCCCCTACCCTGACAGGGAAGAGACCCAGTACCTC.

This clonotype was counted ten times or more. V gene TRBV7-2 combines with J gene TRBJ2-1, with 7 positions matching TRBD2. V lost 2 bases and J lost 6; bases outside the gene matches: 22. The germline V gene encodes CDR1 SGHTA and CDR2 FQGNSA. There are 20 residues in the CDR3. This CDR3 is CASSLSPLFLVAGLFNEQFF. DNA for the CDR3: TGTGCCAGCAGCTTAAGCCCACTATTTCTGGTAGCGGGTTTGTTCAATGAGCAGTTCTTC.

This rearrangement joins TRBV7-2 to TRBJ2-1, with D perhaps TRBD1 or TRBD2 (5 bases each). The V gene's germline CDR1 is SGHTA and CDR2 FQGNSA. Trimming took 7 bases from V and 3 from J, leaving 16 bases between them. The CDR3 sequence is 15 residues long. This CDR3 is CASNFRDPFYNEQFF. The CDR3 DNA reads as TGTGCCAGCAACTTCCGGGACCCCTTCTACAATGAGCAGTTCTTC.

This clonotype was counted many times. V usage is TRBV12-3 or TRBV12-4 and J usage is TRBJ1-5; 7 bases map to TRBD1. The trim removed 5 bases at V and 7 bases at J, leaving 20 bases unmatched. CDR3 length: 18 amino acids. As DNA, the CDR3 is TGTGCCAGCAGTCCCCTCGTGACAGGGACTGTGCCCTTGCAGCCCCAGCATTTT. Encoded protein: CASSPLVTGTVPLQPQHF.

This clonotype was detected ten times or more. The chain links TRBV7-2 to TRBJ2-1; 7 nucleotides line up with TRBD1. V trimming: 5 bases; J trimming: 2 bases; junction bases outside the gene matches: 6. This CDR3 spans 15 amino acids. Germline values: CDR1 SGHTA, CDR2 FQGNSA. The DNA for the CDR3 is TGTGCCAGCAGCGAAGACAGGGTGGCCTACAATGAGCAGTTCTTC. Its protein is CASSEDRVAYNEQFF.

Ten or more counts support this clonotype. The chain joins TRBV11-2 to TRBJ2-3; 10 nucleotides line up with TRBD1. Germline CDR1 and CDR2: SGHAT and FQNNGV. Trimming took 5 bases from V and 4 from J; bases not matched to a gene: 6. The CDR3 has 15 residues. CDR3 nucleotides: TGTGCCAGCAGCCCCTGGGACAGGGGAGCAGATACGCAGTATTTT. Translating it yields CASSPWDRGADTQYF.